A single sample gave rise to the 17 T cell receptor beta chains below, sequenced in a study of blood T cell repertoires in COVID-19. Sequencing was performed with immunoSEQ multiplex PCR; in TCRdb, only in-frame clones are kept and a portion is missing. The data hold about 110,000 clones, with 70% to 80% observed a single time. Sequencing was done on a sample of peripheral blood. The receptors derive from a man in his 70s with active or convalescent COVID-19.

The CDR3 sequence: CASSVPLSYEQYF. CDR3 DNA sequence: TGTGCCAGCAGTGTCCCACTTTCCTACGAGCAGTACTTC. V usage is TRBV2 and J usage is TRBJ2-7, with D unresolved. This CDR3 contains 13 residues. CDR1 is SNHLY, CDR2 FYNNEI, per germline. The V end lost 4 bases, the J end lost 1 base, and 8 bases lay between the germline ends. Supplemented by reference TRBV2 and TRBJ2-7, the full variable domain reads EPEVTQTPSHQVTQMGQEVILRCVPISNHLYFYWYRQILGQKVEFLVSFYNNEISEKSEIFDDQFSVERPDGSNFTLKIRSTKLEDSAMYFCASSVPLSYEQYFGPGTRLTVT.

The V and J genes are TRBV3-1 (or the pseudogene TRBV3-2) and TRBJ1-1, with D tentatively TRBD1 (6 bases). CDR3 size: 15 residues. CDR1 LGHDT and CDR2 YNNKEL come from the germline V gene (reference sequence). V lost 1 base and J lost 3, with 12 bases in between. CDR3 sequence reads: CASSQGTGKDTEAFF. The DNA of the CDR3 is TGTGCCAGCAGCCAAGGTACAGGGAAGGACACTGAAGCTTTCTTT.

V is TRBV3-1 (or the pseudogene TRBV3-2) and J is TRBJ1-6; D gene ambiguous. The CDR3 sequence is 15 residues long. CDR1 is LGHDT and CDR2 is YNNKEL in the germline V gene (reference sequence). Trimming cost V 2 bases and J 9 bases, with 14 bases left between them. CDR3 sequence reads: CASSQLFMSSSPLHF. CDR3 DNA sequence: TGTGCCAGCAGCCAACTCTTCATGTCTAGTTCACCCCTCCACTTT.

This clone was detected ten times or more. The chain couples TRBV3-1 (or the pseudogene TRBV3-2) to TRBJ2-2, with a possible D match to TRBD1 (5 bases). The CDR3 contains 13 residues. Germline V gives CDR1 LGHDT, CDR2 YNNKEL (reference sequence). V was cut by 2 bases and J by 7 bases, with 8 bases left in between. DNA of the CDR3: TGTGCCAGCAGCCAACAGGGTAGCGGGGAGCTGTTTTTT. Protein: CASSQQGSGELFF.

The chain employs TRBV28 and TRBJ2-2; D is perhaps TRBD1 (7 bases). This CDR3 comprises 17 residues. Germline values: CDR1 MDHEN, CDR2 SYDVKM. The V and J ends lost 6 bases and 3 bases respectively, with 20 bases between them. The CDR3 DNA sequence: TGTGCCAGCAGCTCGATCCGGGGCAGGGGGGACACCGGGGAGCTGTTTTTT. Residues: CASSSIRGRGDTGELFF.

The chain employs TRBV4-1 and TRBJ1-2; TRBD1 matches at 9 bases. The CDR3 is 15 residues long. Germline CDR1 reads MGHRA; CDR2 reads YSYEKL. The J segment lost 8 bases and the V segment lost 3 bases, leaving 10 bases of the junction unmatched. The CDR3, as DNA: TGCGCCAGCAGCCAGGCAGGGACAGGGCGAGCCGGCTACACCTTC. It codes for CASSQAGTGRAGYTF.

V usage is TRBV28 and J usage is TRBJ1-4; D not certain. Germline CDR1 reads MDHEN; CDR2 reads SYDVKM. The CDR3 is 13 amino acids. Deletions cut 5 bases from V and 2 bases from J, with 6 bases between. The CDR3 bases are TGTGCCAGCAGTGCTAGGACTAATGAAAAACTGTTTTTT. Translated: CASSARTNEKLFF.

In this sample, this clone turned up many times. The CDR3 reads CASSWGTFGNTIYF. CDR3 coding DNA: TGTGCCAGCAGCTGGGGGACATTTGGAAACACCATATATTTT. This rearrangement joins TRBV5-5 to TRBJ1-3; the D gene is possibly TRBD1 (6 bases). The CDR3 sequence is 14 residues long. Germline assignment: CDR1 SGHKS and CDR2 YYEKEE (reference sequence). The ends were cut back, 3 bases at V and 3 bases at J, with 10 bases in the middle.

This chain links TRBV20-1 with TRBJ1-2; D perhaps matches TRBD1 (6 bases). Trimming took 5 bases from V and 7 from J, leaving 11 bases between them. CDR3 length: 11 residues. Germline V CDR1 and CDR2: DFQATT, SNEGSKA (reference sequence). DNA of the CDR3: TGCAGTGCTTCAGGGGTTTTTGGCTACACCTTC. The encoded protein is CSASGVFGYTF.

The V and J genes are TRBV10-3 and TRBJ2-7; a possible D gene is TRBD2 (6 bases). Trimming took off 10 bases at V and 3 bases at J, with 19 bases between the two ends. This CDR3 has 14 residues. The V gene's germline CDR1 is ENHRY and CDR2 SYGVKD. The DNA for the CDR3 is TGTGCCACCACCGGGACGCCGGACTACTACGAGCAGTACTTC. Residues: CATTGTPDYYEQYF.

The chain employs TRBV19 and TRBJ1-5; TRBD1 aligns across 7 bases. The CDR3 totals 15 residues. CDR1 and CDR2 from the germline V gene are LNHDA and SQIVND (reference sequence). V lost 6 bases to trimming and J lost 3 bases; unmatched junction nucleotides: 8. The DNA for the CDR3 is TGTGCCAGTAGACCTACAGGGGCGATCAATCAGCCCCAGCATTTT. It translates to CASRPTGAINQPQHF.

CDR3 coding DNA: TGTGCCAGCAGCCGAGAGCATCAGCCCCAGCATTTT. Translation gives CASSREHQPQHF. The V gene is TRBV5-6, the J gene TRBJ1-5; D remains unclear. V dropped 4 bases and J dropped 5 bases, with 7 bases sitting between them. From germline, CDR1 is SGHDT and CDR2 YYEEEE. The CDR3 consists of 12 residues.

The gene calls are TRBV30 and TRBJ2-1; 13 bases line up with TRBD2. V was clipped by 0 bases and J by 5 bases; unmatched bases: 16. The V gene's germline CDR1 is GTSNPN and CDR2 SVGIG (reference sequence). This CDR3 is 20 amino acids long. The CDR3 DNA reads as TGTGCCTGGAGTGTACACCTACTAGGGACTAGCGGGAAGTGGGACAATGAGCAGTTCTTC. This codes for CAWSVHLLGTSGKWDNEQFF. Full variable domain (rest looked up from reference TRBV30 and TRBJ2-1): SQTIHQWPATLVQPVGSPLSLECTVEGTSNPNLYWYRQAAGRGLQLLFYSVGIGQISSEVPQNLSASRPQDRQFILSSKKLLLSDSGFYLCAWSVHLLGTSGKWDNEQFFGPGTRLTVL.

The rearrangement joins TRBV7-2 to TRBJ2-7; 7 nucleotides agree with TRBD2. The CDR3 is made up of 14 amino acids. Germline loops: CDR1 SGHTA, CDR2 FQGNSA. J was trimmed by 3 bases and V by 4 bases; bases with no gene match: 6. The CDR3 nucleotides are TGTGCCAGCAGCTACCCGGGACTAAACTACGAGCAGTACTTC. This sequence encodes CASSYPGLNYEQYF. Full variable domain (remainder filled in from reference TRBV7-2 and TRBJ2-7): GAGVSQSPSNKVTEKGKDVELRCDPISGHTALYWYRQSLGQGLEFLIYFQGNSAPDKSGLPSDRFSAERTGGSVSTLTIQRTQQEDSAVYLCASSYPGLNYEQYFGPGTRLTVT.

This chain connects TRBV5-1 to TRBJ2-5, with 7 nucleotides matching TRBD2. The germline CDR1 and CDR2 sequences are SGHRS and YFSETQ. V gave up 3 bases and J gave up 4 bases; unmatched junction bases: 6. The CDR3 is 14 amino acids. CDR3 DNA: TGCGCCAGCAGCTGGGGAGGGCCGGGAGAGACCCAGTACTTC. Protein sequence: CASSWGGPGETQYF. The entire variable domain, with the rest obtained from reference TRBV5-1 and TRBJ2-5, is as follows: KAGVTQTPRYLIKTRGQQVTLSCSPISGHRSVSWYQQTPGQGLQFLFEYFSETQRNKGNFPGRFSGRQFSNSRSEMNVSTLELGDSALYLCASSWGGPGETQYFGPGTRLLVL.

The chain joins TRBV19 to TRBJ2-3, with D hard to call. Germline V gene sequence: CDR1 LNHDA, CDR2 SQIVND (reference sequence). There are 14 residues in the CDR3. The V end lost 5 bases, the J end lost 1 base, and 10 bases lay between the germline ends. The DNA for the CDR3 is TGTGCCAGTAGTCCCCTCAGCGGCACAGATACGCAGTATTTT. It codes for CASSPLSGTDTQYF.

The J gene is TRBJ1-1, the V gene TRBV11-1; 8 bases match TRBD1. The germline CDR1 and CDR2 sequences are SGHAT and FQDESV (reference sequence). Germline trimming cut 4 bases from V and 5 bases from J; bases unmatched to any gene: 9. There are 15 residues in the CDR3. CDR3 protein: CASSSPNRGGTEAFF. The CDR3, as DNA: TGTGCCAGCAGCTCTCCAAACAGGGGGGGAACTGAAGCTTTCTTT.